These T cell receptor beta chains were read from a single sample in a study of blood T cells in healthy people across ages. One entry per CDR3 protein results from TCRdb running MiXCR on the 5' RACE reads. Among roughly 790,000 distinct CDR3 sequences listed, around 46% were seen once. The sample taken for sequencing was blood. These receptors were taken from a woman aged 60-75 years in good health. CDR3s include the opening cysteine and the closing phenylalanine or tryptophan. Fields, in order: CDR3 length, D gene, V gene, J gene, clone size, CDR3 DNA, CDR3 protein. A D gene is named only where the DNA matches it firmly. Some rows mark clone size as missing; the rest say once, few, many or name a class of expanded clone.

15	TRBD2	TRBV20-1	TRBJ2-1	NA	TGCAGTGCTAGAGGGACTAGCGGGAGGACCAATGAGCAGTTCTTC	CSARGTSGRTNEQFF
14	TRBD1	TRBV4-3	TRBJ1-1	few	TGCGCCAGCAGCCAAGATTGGGGACAGGGCGAAGCTTTCTTT	CASSQDWGQGEAFF
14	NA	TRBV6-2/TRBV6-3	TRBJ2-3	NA	TGTGCCAGCACCGACAGAGCTCCCACAGATACGCAGTATTTT	CASTDRAPTDTQYF
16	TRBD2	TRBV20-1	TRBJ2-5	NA	TGCAGTGCTAGAGTTGGGGCTAGCGGAGCAGGAGAGACCCAGTACTTC	CSARVGASGAGETQYF
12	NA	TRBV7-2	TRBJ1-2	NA	TGTGCCAGCAGGAGTCAGGGGCACGGCTACACCTTC	CASRSQGHGYTF
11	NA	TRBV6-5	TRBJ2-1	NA	TGTGCCAGCAGTTACAGGGGTGAGCAGTTCTTC	CASSYRGEQFF
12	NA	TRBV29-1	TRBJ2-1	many	TGCAGCGTTGGGAGGTCCGGCAATGAGCAGTTCTTC	CSVGRSGNEQFF
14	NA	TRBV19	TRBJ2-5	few	TGTGCCAGTAGCCGGGCCGAGGGGTCGGAGACCCAGTACTTC	CASSRAEGSETQYF
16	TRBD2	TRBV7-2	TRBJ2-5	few	TGTGCCAGCAGCCCTATAGGAGCGGGGGACCAAGAGACCCAGTACTTC	CASSPIGAGDQETQYF
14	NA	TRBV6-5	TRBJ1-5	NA	TGTGCCAGTAGGGAGCGGGCGAGCAATCAGCCCCAGCATTTT	CASRERASNQPQHF